A selection of T cell receptor beta chains follows, all from one sample in a study of blood T cell repertoires in COVID-19. Only in-frame clones appear in the TCRdb table, and some are missing; sequencing was by immunoSEQ multiplex PCR. The repertoire holds 70,000 to 95,000 clones, with around 90% as singletons. The sample consisted of peripheral blood. These receptors were obtained from a woman between 50 and 59 years old in a cohort sampled during active COVID-19. Both conserved end residues are part of each CDR3. Fields, in order: V gene, CDR3 protein.

>TRBV28
CASMRTGGYEKLFF
>TRBV9
CASSVDGTGGYNSPLHF
>TRBV7-8
CASSLAGRDRGEKLFF
>TRBV4-2
CASSQERDRGGLYNSPLHF
>TRBV12-3/TRBV12-4
CASAGADQPQHF
>TRBV27
CATTSLVNSGGTGELFF
>TRBV7-8
CASSLLGADEQYF
>TRBV9
CASSVVEIGELFF
>TRBV25-1
CASTPHWGEGNTEAFF
>TRBV24-1
CATSATGATGGYTF
>TRBV11-2
CASSLQGADYGYTF
>TRBV3-1/TRBV3-2
CASSQVGHEETQYF
>TRBV5-4
CASSLGGTESYEQYF
>TRBV19
CASSIGGLSKETQYF
>TRBV5-1
CASSFDSSYGYTF
>TRBV5-1
CASSLQGAPGRYEQYF
>TRBV3-1/TRBV3-2
CASSLLDSPYNEQFF
>TRBV7-8
CASSPATLNGNTIYF
>TRBV7-9
CASSLGDRIYNEQFF
>TRBV5-4
CASSPLPGWDTQYF
>TRBV7-3
CASSSTTPPVDTQYF
>TRBV3-1/TRBV3-2
CASSQDTTYGYTF
>TRBV3-1/TRBV3-2
CASSMGQVYGYTF
>TRBV5-1
CASSLTGENNSPLHF
>TRBV28
CASTGGGYIQPQHF
>TRBV29-1
CSVGGASNYGYTF
>TRBV29-1
CSVLPQGYNEQFF
>TRBV7-6
CASSFELADSVNTGELFF
>TRBV3-1/TRBV3-2
CASSQSAWTGGGGELFF